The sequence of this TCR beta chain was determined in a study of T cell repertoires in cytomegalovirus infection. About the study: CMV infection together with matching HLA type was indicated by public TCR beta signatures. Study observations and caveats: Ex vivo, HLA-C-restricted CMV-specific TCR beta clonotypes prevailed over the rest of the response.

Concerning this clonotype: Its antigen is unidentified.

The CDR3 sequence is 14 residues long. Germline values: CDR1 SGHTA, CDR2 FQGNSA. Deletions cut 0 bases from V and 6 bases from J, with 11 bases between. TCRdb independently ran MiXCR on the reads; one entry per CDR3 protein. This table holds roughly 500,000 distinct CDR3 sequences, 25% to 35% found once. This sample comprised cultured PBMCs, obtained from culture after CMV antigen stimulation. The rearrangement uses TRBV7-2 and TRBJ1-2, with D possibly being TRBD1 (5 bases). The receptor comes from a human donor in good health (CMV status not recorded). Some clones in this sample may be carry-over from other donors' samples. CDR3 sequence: CASSLALGTHGYTF. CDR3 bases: TGTGCCAGCAGCTTAGCGTTAGGGACGCATGGCTACACCTTC.